The following is a TCR beta chain sequence with its context. Its antigen is unidentified. The data were taken from a study of shared clonotypes between healthy human individuals. Study-level results: Naive CD4 clonotype sharing across a few donors was roughly 5%. Non-shared clonotypes had lower generation probabilities than those shared by all four donors.

The V end was cut by 6 bases, the J end by 0 bases, with 18 bases between. CDR3 length equals 17 residues. Germline CDR1 reads MDHEN; CDR2 reads SYDVKM. Adult donors, all healthy and HIV-negative, had no recent acute infections or vaccinations. Caucasian adults residing in Nashville, Tennessee made up all the donors. The protocol was immunoSEQ multiplex PCR, while the TCRdb copy is restricted to in-frame clones and leaves out a portion. The sample lists under 750,000 clones; over 60% were seen once. Sequenced sample: memory CD4+ T cells sorted from blood. As for subset: CD45RA-negative fraction. The rearrangement links TRBV28 to TRBJ2-4; D might be TRBD1 or TRBD2, each matching 5 bases. The TCR originated in a woman aged 25-40 years in good health. The DNA of the CDR3 is TGTGCCAGCAGCTCCCCGGGATCGGGGCTAGCCAAAAACATTCAGTACTTC. It is translated as CASSSPGSGLAKNIQYF.